This T cell receptor (beta chain) was obtained from a study of OX40 agonist ivuxolimab in advanced cancers. Study-level information: Those treated in dose escalation had hepatocellular carcinoma, melanoma, renal cell cancer or head and neck cancer.

The CDR3 is 15 residues long. From germline, CDR1 is SGHDN and CDR2 FVKESK. V lost 5 bases to trimming and J lost 4 bases, with 17 bases between them. The method was immunoSEQ multiplex PCR; TCRdb's version includes in-frame clones alone and lacks a portion of them. Of about 61,000 clones in the sample, more than 70% were seen once. Study-level results: Clonal expansion by week 6 occurred in CD4+ and CD8+ blood T cells (at 0.1 to 3.0 mg/kg). CD4+ T cells averaged fewer expanded clones than CD8+ T cells.

A remark on this clone: Its specificity is unknown.

This clonotype was sampled from an adult with an advanced solid tumor such as melanoma, head and neck, liver or kidney cancer. The specimen comprised CD4+ or CD8+ T cells sorted from blood, sampled in a trial of the OX40 agonist ivuxolimab. The J gene is TRBJ1-2, the V gene TRBV14; the D is unclear. CDR3 in DNA: TGTGCCAGCAGCGCTCAGATGAGCATCGGCTATGGCTACACCTTC. Translation gives CASSAQMSIGYGYTF.